The 32 T cell receptor beta chains listed next were all sequenced from one sample in a study of blood T cell repertoires in COVID-19. Assay used: immunoSEQ multiplex PCR; TCRdb lists only in-frame clones, some missing. The sample contains hundreds of thousands of clones, 70% to 90% of which appear only once. The sequenced sample consisted of peripheral blood. The receptors here all came from a man between 18 and 35 years old with active or convalescent COVID-19.

The rearrangement joins TRBV2 to TRBJ1-5; D possibly corresponds to TRBD1 (6 bases). CDR1 and CDR2 (germline): SNHLY, FYNNEI. Trimming removed 6 bases at V and 1 base at J, with 16 bases between. The CDR3 sequence is 16 residues long. CDR3 nucleotide sequence: TGTGCCAGCAGCAGGGGAGGGGTGCTAAGCAATCAGCCCCAGCATTTT. It codes for CASSRGGVLSNQPQHF.

The chain is built from TRBV5-1 and TRBJ2-7; D gene ambiguous. The CDR3 runs 13 residues. V lost 3 bases to trimming and J lost 4 bases, with 11 bases between them. CDR1 SGHRS and CDR2 YFSETQ come from the germline V gene. The DNA for the CDR3 is TGCGCCAGCAGCTGGGCTGACGGATACGAGCAGTACTTC. As protein: CASSWADGYEQYF.

The J gene is TRBJ1-1, the V gene TRBV24-1; D ambiguous. The CDR3 has 16 residues. Trimming left V 1 base short and J 0 bases short, with 11 bases between. The V gene's germline CDR1 is KGHDR and CDR2 SFDVKD. The CDR3 coding sequence is TGTGCCACCAGTGATTTCGACACCGGCATGAACACTGAAGCTTTCTTT. Its translation is CATSDFDTGMNTEAFF.

The chain carries TRBV6-2 or TRBV6-3 and TRBJ1-1; TRBD1 agrees at 7 bases. Per germline, CDR1 MNHEY and CDR2 SVGEGT. V lost 7 bases, J lost 7 bases, and 15 bases stayed unmatched. CDR3 length: 15 amino acids. CDR3 loop: CASTPGWAGGIEAFF. The CDR3 DNA is TGTGCCAGCACCCCAGGGTGGGCAGGGGGGATTGAAGCTTTCTTT.

The genes are TRBV27 and TRBJ2-5, with 8 bases fitting TRBD1. The CDR3 is 14 amino acids. Germline V lookup: CDR1 MNHEY, CDR2 SMNVEV (reference sequence). V lost 6 bases to trimming and J lost 4 bases; unmatched junction nucleotides: 7. The CDR3 coding sequence is TGTGCCAGCAGAGGAGGACAGGGTGGAGAGACCCAGTACTTC. Residues: CASRGGQGGETQYF.

The chain employs TRBV19 and TRBJ2-7, with a weak D call TRBD1 (6 bases). The germline V and J ends were trimmed by 6 bases and 0 bases, with 12 bases remaining between them. Germline CDR1 reads LNHDA; CDR2 reads SQIVND (reference sequence). This CDR3 is 14 amino acids long. CDR3 residues: CASSWTESSYEQYF. In nucleotides, the CDR3 is TGTGCCAGTAGCTGGACAGAAAGCTCCTACGAGCAGTACTTC.

The chain carries TRBV11-3 and TRBJ1-1, with 8 bases identical to TRBD1. Germline loops: CDR1 SGHNT, CDR2 YENEEA. The CDR3 runs 13 residues. V lost 5 bases and J lost 5; bases outside the gene matches: 4. CDR3 DNA sequence: TGTGCCAGCAGCGTATACAGGGGGACTGAAGCTTTCTTT. This translates into CASSVYRGTEAFF. The whole variable domain, remainder taken from reference TRBV11-3 and TRBJ1-1, is EAGVVQSPRYKIIEKKQPVAFWCNPISGHNTLYWYLQNLGQGPELLIRYENEEAVDDSQLPKDRFSAERLKGVDSTLKIQPAELGDSAVYLCASSVYRGTEAFFGQGTRLTVV.

The chain recombines TRBV7-2 with TRBJ2-2; 7 nucleotides agree with TRBD1. Germline assignment: CDR1 SGHTA and CDR2 FQGNSA. J gave up 8 bases and V 5 bases, and 11 bases lay outside the gene matches. The CDR3 covers 15 residues. DNA of the CDR3: TGTGCCAGCAGCCCGGTGACAGGGTTCGAAGGGGAGCTGTTTTTT. As protein: CASSPVTGFEGELFF. Drawing the rest from reference TRBV7-2 and TRBJ2-2, the complete variable domain is GAGVSQSPSNKVTEKGKDVELRCDPISGHTALYWYRQSLGQGLEFLIYFQGNSAPDKSGLPSDRFSAERTGGSVSTLTIQRTQQEDSAVYLCASSPVTGFEGELFFGEGSRLTVL.

This clone was detected only once. The CDR3 region has the DNA TGTGCCTGGAGTGTAGCACTAGCTGGAAACACCATATATTTT. This gives the protein CAWSVALAGNTIYF. V is TRBV30 and J is TRBJ1-3, with no clear D. The CDR3 runs 14 residues. Germline values: CDR1 GTSNPN, CDR2 SVGIG (reference sequence). With 0 bases removed from V and 2 bases from J, the gap between germline ends came to 8 bases.

This clone was found once. The genes are TRBV11-2 and TRBJ1-1, with 11 bases lining up with TRBD1. This CDR3 is 15 amino acids long. The V segment lost 2 bases and the J segment 8 bases; nucleotides outside the gene matches: 7. The germline CDR1 and CDR2 sequences are SGHAT and FQNNGV. CDR3: CASSLRTGGAAEAFF. The CDR3 coding sequence is TGTGCCAGCAGCTTAAGGACAGGGGGCGCCGCGGAAGCTTTCTTT. The complete variable domain, with remaining parts taken from reference TRBV11-2 and TRBJ1-1, reads EAGVAQSPRYKIIEKRQSVAFWCNPISGHATLYWYQQILGQGPKLLIQFQNNGVVDDSQLPKDRFSAERLKGVDSTLKIQPAKLEDSAVYLCASSLRTGGAAEAFFGQGTRLTVV.

The chain employs TRBV5-6 and TRBJ2-7, with D perhaps TRBD2 (6 bases). The length of the CDR3 is 14 residues. Germline V lookup: CDR1 SGHDT, CDR2 YYEEEE. Trimming left V 4 bases short and J 7 bases short, with 18 bases between. The chain's CDR3 is CASSLRSLAGEQYF. The DNA of the CDR3 is TGTGCCAGCAGCCTCCGATCCCTCGCGGGGGAGCAGTACTTC. Looking up the rest from reference TRBV5-6 and TRBJ2-7 gives the full variable domain: DAGVTQSPTHLIKTRGQQVTLRCSPKSGHDTVSWYQQALGQGPQFIFQYYEEEERQRGNFPDRFSGHQFPNYSSELNVNALLLGDSALYLCASSLRSLAGEQYFGPGTRLTVT.

The chain recombines TRBV28 with TRBJ2-1, with D possibly being TRBD2 (6 bases). Germline V CDR1 and CDR2: MDHEN, SYDVKM. V dropped 1 base and J dropped 0 bases, with 16 bases sitting between them. The CDR3 length is 18 residues. The DNA of the CDR3 is TGTGCCAGCAGTTTATCCCCTTCGGCGGGGAGCTCCTACAATGAGCAGTTCTTC. Translation: CASSLSPSAGSSYNEQFF.

The chain has TRBV19 and TRBJ1-1, with 7 bases fitting TRBD1. CDR1 LNHDA and CDR2 SQIVND come from the germline V gene (reference sequence). V shed 6 bases and J 1 base; nucleotides not matched to a gene: 8. The CDR3 is made up of 15 amino acids. The CDR3 loop reads CASSRGVRGNTEAFF. The CDR3 DNA reads TGTGCCAGTAGCAGGGGGGTCCGGGGGAACACTGAAGCTTTCTTT.

The genes are TRBV7-2 and TRBJ2-1; unclear D gene. This CDR3 has 15 residues. Trimming took off 6 bases at V and 3 bases at J, with 15 bases between the two ends. The germline gives CDR1 SGHTA, CDR2 FQGNSA. The CDR3 region has the DNA TGTGCCAGCAGGACTTATGCTAGTGACTACAATGAGCAGTTCTTC. It codes for CASRTYASDYNEQFF.

A few counts support this clone. J is TRBJ2-7 and V is TRBV7-3, with 10 positions matching TRBD1. CDR1 and CDR2 (germline): SGHTA, FQGTGA. The CDR3 consists of 14 residues. V trimming: 5 bases; J trimming: 2 bases; junction bases outside the gene matches: 3. This CDR3 is CASSPGTGAYEQYF. DNA for the CDR3: TGTGCCAGCAGCCCCGGGACAGGGGCCTACGAGCAGTACTTC.

The chain links TRBV5-4 to TRBJ1-1; 8 nucleotides agree with TRBD1. The CDR3 is 15 residues long. The germline V gene encodes CDR1 SGHNT and CDR2 YYREEE (reference sequence). V trimming: 3 bases; J trimming: 4 bases; junction bases outside the gene matches: 8. CDR3: CASSSRTGGGTEAFF. The CDR3 nucleotides are TGTGCCAGCAGCTCCCGTACAGGGGGGGGCACTGAAGCTTTCTTT.

This sequence joins TRBV2 and TRBJ2-1; 10 bases map to TRBD2. In germline, CDR1 is SNHLY, CDR2 FYNNEI. J was trimmed by 5 bases and V by 5 bases; bases with no gene match: 6. The CDR3 length is 15 residues. The CDR3: CASSQLAGSNNEQFF. In nucleotides, the CDR3 is TGTGCCAGCAGTCAACTAGCGGGGTCGAACAATGAGCAGTTCTTC.

The rearrangement uses TRBV28 and TRBJ2-3, with 7 bases that match TRBD1. The V segment lost 6 bases and the J segment 0 bases; nucleotides outside the gene matches: 6. CDR3 length equals 15 residues. In germline, CDR1 is MDHEN, CDR2 SYDVKM. CDR3 protein: CASSVTGKSTDTQYF. The CDR3 DNA follows: TGTGCCAGCAGCGTGACAGGGAAAAGCACAGATACGCAGTATTTT.

As for this clone: Different DNA sequences within this sample yield the same CDR3. This sequence joins TRBV5-1 and TRBJ1-1, with D unclear. Between the trimmed V and J ends, which lost 1 base and 3 bases, there was a span of 7 bases. Germline CDR1 is SGHRS and CDR2 is YFSETQ. CDR3 length equals 13 residues. The DNA of the CDR3 is TGCGCCAGCAGCTTGCGGGGTTACACTGAAGCTTTCTTT. This translates into CASSLRGYTEAFF. The entire variable domain, with the rest obtained from reference TRBV5-1 and TRBJ1-1, is as follows: KAGVTQTPRYLIKTRGQQVTLSCSPISGHRSVSWYQQTPGQGLQFLFEYFSETQRNKGNFPGRFSGRQFSNSRSEMNVSTLELGDSALYLCASSLRGYTEAFFGQGTRLTVV.

The chain joins TRBV9 to TRBJ2-5; the D gene is possibly TRBD2 (6 bases). This CDR3 is built from 14 residues. V was pared by 4 bases and J by 5 bases, with 15 bases between. Germline assignment: CDR1 SGDLS and CDR2 YYNGEE. CDR3 amino acids: CASSIGGLDETQYF. DNA for the CDR3: TGTGCCAGCAGCATCGGGGGACTGGATGAGACCCAGTACTTC.

The rearrangement joins TRBV5-1 to TRBJ2-3, with TRBD2 matching over 8 bases. Germline V gene data show CDR1 as SGHRS and CDR2 as YFSETQ. Trimming removed 0 bases from V and 4 bases from J; junction bases left unmatched: 7. The CDR3 runs 16 residues. The CDR3 region has the DNA TGCGCCAGCAGCTTGGTGGGTAGCGGGGTGGCAGATACGCAGTATTTT. Residues: CASSLVGSGVADTQYF.

This chain connects TRBV9 to TRBJ2-3; 8 bases fit TRBD2. Germline CDR1 SGDLS, CDR2 YYNGEE. The CDR3 contains 12 residues. V lost 3 bases and J lost 10; bases outside the gene matches: 4. CDR3 sequence: CASSARGGAQYF. The DNA for the CDR3 is TGTGCCAGCAGCGCTCGGGGGGGCGCGCAGTATTTT.

CDR3 region: CASSVGSVDVEGEQYF. CDR3 coding DNA: TGTGCCAGCAGCGTAGGTAGCGTTGACGTGGAGGGCGAGCAGTACTTC. The V and J genes are TRBV9 and TRBJ2-7; maybe TRBD2 (6 bases). The CDR3 runs 16 residues. Trimming took off 0 bases at V and 6 bases at J, with 19 bases between the two ends. Germline CDR1 and CDR2: SGDLS and YYNGEE.

The rearrangement links TRBV23-1 to TRBJ2-1; D possibly corresponds to TRBD2 (5 bases). TRBV23-1 is marked as an open reading frame, function uncertain. CDR3 length: 14 amino acids. Trimming pared 0 bases from V and 10 bases from J, leaving 13 bases between. This CDR3 is CASSQSAGSREQFF. Here the CDR3 DNA reads TGCGCCAGCAGTCAATCGGCGGGCTCCAGGGAGCAGTTCTTC.

About this clone: Distinct nucleotide sequences in the sample also encode this CDR3. The rearrangement links TRBV28 to TRBJ2-7; 11 nucleotides line up with TRBD1. Trimming removed 5 bases from V and 2 bases from J; junction bases left unmatched: 2. The CDR3 is 14 amino acids. Germline V CDR1 and CDR2: MDHEN, SYDVKM. DNA of the CDR3: TGTGCCAGCAGTGGGGGACAGGGGGCCTACGAGCAGTACTTC. Its protein is CASSGGQGAYEQYF.

This clone has just one count. The genes are TRBV15 and TRBJ2-7; D possibly corresponds to TRBD2 (6 bases). The germline CDR1 and CDR2 sequences are LNHNV and YYDKDF (reference sequence). The CDR3 covers 14 residues. Trimming removed 0 bases at V and 3 bases at J, with 9 bases between. Written as DNA, the CDR3 is TGTGCCACCAGCAGAGATCTAGCGAACTACGAGCAGTACTTC. It translates to CATSRDLANYEQYF.

This clone has more than one count but fewer than ten. V gene TRBV12-3 or TRBV12-4 combines with J gene TRBJ1-1; D uncertain. V lost 2 bases and J 4 bases, leaving 8 bases between the germline ends. This CDR3 is 13 amino acids long. In DNA, the CDR3 is TGTGCCAGCAGTTTATGGGGAGGCACTGAAGCTTTCTTT. Its protein is CASSLWGGTEAFF.

This clone was detected once. The rearrangement links TRBV19 to TRBJ1-3; D is perhaps TRBD1 (5 bases). The V gene's germline CDR1 is LNHDA and CDR2 SQIVND (reference sequence). V was shortened by 2 bases and J by 4 bases, with 9 bases between the two germline ends. This CDR3 is 14 amino acids long. The CDR3 DNA is TGTGCCAGTAGTATAAGCCAGGGCGGAAACACCATATATTTT. It is translated as CASSISQGGNTIYF.

The chain has TRBV5-6 and TRBJ2-1; 8 nucleotides align to TRBD2. This CDR3 has 15 residues. Per germline, CDR1 SGHDT and CDR2 YYEEEE. With V trimmed by 0 bases and J by 3 bases, 2 bases remained unmatched. As DNA, the CDR3 is TGTGCCAGCAGCTTGGGAACTAGCGGCTACAATGAGCAGTTCTTC. Its translation: CASSLGTSGYNEQFF.

The rearrangement links TRBV19 to TRBJ2-3, with 13 bases identical to TRBD2. The CDR3 is 16 residues long. Trimming took 5 bases from V and 4 from J; bases not matched to a gene: 6. CDR1 is LNHDA, CDR2 SQIVND, per germline (reference sequence). The CDR3 reads CASSQELAGGPDTQYF. The CDR3 DNA is TGTGCCAGTAGTCAGGAACTAGCGGGAGGGCCAGATACGCAGTATTTT.

The genes are TRBV4-3 and TRBJ2-1, with 14 bases matching TRBD2. CDR3 length: 17 amino acids. J lost 12 bases, V lost 4 bases, and 14 bases had no gene match. Germline V gives CDR1 LGHNA, CDR2 YSLEER. The CDR3 is CASSLAGTSGSTNRQFF. The CDR3 region has the DNA TGCGCCAGCAGCCTAGCTGGGACTAGCGGGAGTACTAATCGGCAGTTCTTC.

J is TRBJ2-7 and V is TRBV4-3; TRBD1 aligns across 7 bases. The CDR3 extends over 15 amino acids. CDR1 is LGHNA and CDR2 is YSLEER in the germline V gene. The ends lost 3 bases at V and 3 bases at J; junction bases unmatched: 8. The CDR3 DNA sequence: TGCGCCAGCAGCCACAGGACAGGTGACTACTACGAGCAGTACTTC. Its translation is CASSHRTGDYYEQYF.